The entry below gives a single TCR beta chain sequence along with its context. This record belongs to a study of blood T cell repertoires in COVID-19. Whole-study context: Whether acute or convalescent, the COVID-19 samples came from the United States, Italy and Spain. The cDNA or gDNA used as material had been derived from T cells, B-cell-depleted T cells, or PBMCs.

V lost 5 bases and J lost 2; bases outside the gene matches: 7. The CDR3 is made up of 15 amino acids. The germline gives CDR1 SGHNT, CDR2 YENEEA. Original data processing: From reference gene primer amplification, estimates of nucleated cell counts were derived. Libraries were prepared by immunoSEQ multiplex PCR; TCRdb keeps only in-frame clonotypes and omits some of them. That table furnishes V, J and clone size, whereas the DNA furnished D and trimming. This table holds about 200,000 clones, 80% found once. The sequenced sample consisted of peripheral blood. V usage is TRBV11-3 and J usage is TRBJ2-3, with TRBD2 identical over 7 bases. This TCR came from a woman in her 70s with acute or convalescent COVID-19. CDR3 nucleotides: TGTGCCAGCAGCGGTGGCGGGAGTAACACAGATACGCAGTATTTT. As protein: CASSGGGSNTDTQYF.